This entry lists 27 T cell receptor beta chains sequenced from one sample in a study of OX40 agonist ivuxolimab in advanced cancers. The table came from immunoSEQ multiplex PCR; TCRdb's copy has only in-frame clones and leaves some out. The profile shows roughly 42,000 clones, 86% of them singletons. Sequencing was performed on CD4+ or CD8+ T cells sorted from blood, taken in a trial of the OX40 agonist ivuxolimab. Receptor source: an adult with an advanced solid tumor such as melanoma, head and neck, liver or kidney cancer.

This chain connects TRBV6-6 to TRBJ1-6, with D uncertain. V was shortened by 5 bases and J by 7 bases, with 9 bases between the two germline ends. The CDR3 totals 13 residues. The germline CDR1 and CDR2 sequences are MNHNY and SVGAGI (reference sequence). CDR3 in amino acids: CASSPLENSPLHF. The CDR3 DNA follows: TGTGCCAGCAGTCCCTTAGAAAATTCACCCCTCCACTTT.

This chain connects TRBV9 to TRBJ2-1; D might be TRBD2 (7 bases). The CDR3 extends over 15 amino acids. The germline gives CDR1 SGDLS, CDR2 YYNGEE. V lost 4 bases and J lost 11, with 22 bases in between. CDR3 nucleotide sequence: TGTGCCAGCAGCCCTAGGACTAGTGGGGGCTCCAAGCAGTTCTTC. Translating it yields CASSPRTSGGSKQFF. Filled out from reference TRBV9 and TRBJ2-1, the complete variable domain reads DSGVTQTPKHLITATGQRVTLRCSPRSGDLSVYWYQQSLDQGLQFLIQYYNGEERAKGNILERFSAQQFPDLHSELNLSSLELGDSALYFCASSPRTSGGSKQFFGPGTRLTVL.

The chain couples TRBV11-3 to TRBJ2-2, with TRBD1 as a possible D gene (6 bases). The CDR3 spans 12 residues. Germline lookup yields CDR1 SGHNT and CDR2 YENEEA. Trimming stripped 8 bases from V and 7 bases from J, with 11 bases between. The CDR3 nucleotides read TGTGCCAGCGGCGAGGGGGTCGGGGAGCTGTTTTTT. Translated: CASGEGVGELFF.

This clone occurred a few times. The rearrangement uses TRBV14 and TRBJ1-2; a weak D match, TRBD1 (6 bases). V was clipped by 4 bases and J by 8 bases, with 17 bases between them. Germline CDR1 is SGHDN and CDR2 is FVKESK. The CDR3 is 14 residues long. The CDR3 region is CASSPNRAPWGYTF. The CDR3 region has the DNA TGTGCCAGCAGCCCAAACAGGGCCCCATGGGGCTACACCTTC.

The chain recombines TRBV6-5 with TRBJ2-1; TRBD2 is a possible D gene (5 bases). The germline V gene has CDR1 MNHEY and CDR2 SVGAGI. V was pared by 0 bases and J by 0 bases, with 9 bases between. CDR3 size: 16 residues. DNA of the CDR3: TGTGCCAGCAGTTACTCAGAGGGTTTCTCCTACAATGAGCAGTTCTTC. This encodes CASSYSEGFSYNEQFF.

V and J are TRBV27 and TRBJ1-2, with 9 positions matching TRBD1. The CDR3 has 12 amino acids. Germline-derived CDR1 and CDR2 are MNHEY and SMNVEV (reference sequence). V dropped 6 bases and J dropped 8; count of bases not matched to a gene: 4. This chain's CDR3 is CASRQGAGGYTF. The CDR3 region has the DNA TGTGCCAGCAGACAGGGGGCAGGCGGCTACACCTTC.

Relative to its sample, this clone is medium-sized. The V gene is TRBV28, the J gene TRBJ1-3; D unclear. The germline V gene has CDR1 MDHEN and CDR2 SYDVKM. V lost 2 bases and J 9 bases, leaving 11 bases between the germline ends. The CDR3 spans 13 residues. CDR3 bases: TGTGCCAGCAGTTTAGGAGGGCCCGGCACCATATATTTT. Residues: CASSLGGPGTIYF.

The chain has TRBV19 and TRBJ2-7; tentatively, D is TRBD1 (6 bases). Trimming left V 5 bases short and J 3 bases short, with 14 bases between. The germline CDR1 and CDR2 sequences are LNHDA and SQIVND (reference sequence). There are 14 residues in the CDR3. The CDR3 DNA is TGTGCCAGTAGTCCAGGACAGAAGATCTACGAGCAGTACTTC. It codes for CASSPGQKIYEQYF.

The chain recombines TRBV5-3 with TRBJ1-5; D ambiguous. TRBV5-3 is noted as an ORF with a role that remains uncertain. The CDR3 totals 14 residues. V lost 4 bases and J lost 7, with 15 bases in between. This CDR3 is CARSQDEDLQPQHF. As DNA, the CDR3 is TGTGCCAGAAGCCAAGACGAGGACTTGCAGCCCCAGCATTTT.

V is TRBV15 and J is TRBJ2-2, with TRBD1 identical over 7 bases. The CDR3 spans 16 residues. Germline values: CDR1 LNHNV, CDR2 YYDKDF (reference sequence). J was trimmed by 1 base and V by 3 bases; bases with no gene match: 5. The CDR3 loop is CATSRLQGMNTGELFF. CDR3 coding DNA: TGTGCCACCAGCAGGCTACAGGGGATGAACACCGGGGAGCTGTTTTTT.

This chain links TRBV7-6 with TRBJ2-7; TRBD1 might be the D (5 bases). Germline CDR1 reads SGHVS; CDR2 reads FNYEAQ. Trimming pared 1 base from V and 4 bases from J, leaving 8 bases between. The CDR3 length is 13 residues. CDR3 amino acids: CASSLDPGYEQYF. The CDR3, as DNA: TGTGCCAGCAGCTTAGATCCAGGGTACGAGCAGTACTTC.

V usage is TRBV6-4 and J usage is TRBJ2-3; 11 bases match TRBD2. The V segment lost 2 bases and the J segment 0 bases; nucleotides outside the gene matches: 1. The CDR3 has 16 residues. Germline loops: CDR1 MRHNA, CDR2 SNTAGT. The chain's CDR3 is CASSDGTSGSTDTQYF. The CDR3 DNA reads as TGTGCCAGCAGTGACGGGACTAGCGGTAGCACAGATACGCAGTATTTT.

This chain joins TRBV29-1 and TRBJ2-3; D remains unclear. Per germline, CDR1 SQVTM and CDR2 ANQGSEA. This CDR3 comprises 11 residues. Trimming shortened V by 7 bases and J by 3 bases, and 8 bases separated the two germline ends. CDR3 amino acids: CSGRSTDTQYF. CDR3 in DNA: TGCAGCGGACGGAGTACAGATACGCAGTATTTT.

In its sample, this clone was seen once. The V gene is TRBV6-5, the J gene TRBJ1-1; no reliable D call. The CDR3 has 14 residues. V was shortened by 2 bases and J by 0 bases, with 7 bases between the two germline ends. CDR1 is MNHEY, CDR2 SVGAGI, per germline. The CDR3 sequence is CASSYAQMNTEAFF. The CDR3 bases are TGTGCCAGCAGTTACGCACAGATGAACACTGAAGCTTTCTTT.

The chain recombines TRBV19 with TRBJ1-1; D ambiguous. Germline values: CDR1 LNHDA, CDR2 SQIVND (reference sequence). V dropped 3 bases and J dropped 6 bases, with 11 bases sitting between them. The CDR3 has 13 amino acids. The chain's CDR3 is CASSMMRGAEAFF. CDR3 nucleotides: TGTGCCAGTAGTATGATGCGTGGGGCTGAAGCTTTCTTT.

V and J are TRBV5-1 and TRBJ2-5; D is possibly TRBD1 (6 bases). Germline CDR1 reads SGHRS; CDR2 reads YFSETQ. The CDR3 contains 16 residues. V gave up 4 bases and J gave up 4 bases, with 20 bases separating them. In DNA, the CDR3 is TGCGCCAGCAGCCGGGACATTAGCCGGTCTAGAGAGACCCAGTACTTC. Its protein is CASSRDISRSRETQYF.

This chain joins TRBV11-2 and TRBJ2-3; D is uncertain. CDR1 and CDR2 from the germline V gene are SGHAT and FQNNGV. The CDR3 is 11 residues long. V lost 2 bases and J lost 6, with 3 bases in between. CDR3 nucleotide sequence: TGTGCCAGCAGCTTATCGGATACGCAGTATTTT. This encodes CASSLSDTQYF.

The chain is built from TRBV6-6 and TRBJ2-5; D may be TRBD2 (5 bases). Germline CDR1 and CDR2: MNHNY and SVGAGI (reference sequence). V lost 10 bases, J lost 5 bases, and 17 bases lay in between. The CDR3 is 13 residues long. The CDR3 bases are TGTGCCACCTGGGCCGCGGGTTTGGAGACCCAGTACTTC. Translated: CATWAAGLETQYF.

The J gene is TRBJ1-1, the V gene TRBV5-1; no reliable D call. CDR1 is SGHRS and CDR2 is YFSETQ in the germline V gene. This CDR3 region has 11 residues. Trimming cost V 4 bases and J 7 bases, with 8 bases left between them. The DNA of the CDR3 is TGCGCCAGCAGCCTGAGTGGTGAAGCTTTCTTT. Its translation: CASSLSGEAFF.

The rearrangement uses TRBV5-6 and TRBJ2-3, with D perhaps TRBD1 (5 bases). CDR3 length equals 16 residues. Germline loops: CDR1 SGHDT, CDR2 YYEEEE. V shed 0 bases and J shed 1 base, with 12 bases lying between them. The chain's CDR3 is CASSLEAGIGTDTQYF. DNA for the CDR3: TGTGCCAGCAGCTTGGAGGCAGGGATCGGCACAGATACGCAGTATTTT.

The rearrangement uses TRBV2 and TRBJ2-7; D unclear. The CDR3 sequence is 14 residues long. CDR1 is SNHLY, CDR2 FYNNEI, per germline. The V gene lost 7 bases and the J gene lost 6 bases, with 19 bases spanning the gap. The CDR3 loop is CASTPLGSRAEQYF. The CDR3 nucleotides are TGTGCCAGCACCCCCCTCGGCAGTCGGGCCGAGCAGTACTTC. The full variable domain, in which reference TRBV2 and TRBJ2-7 provide the parts outside the CDR3, is EPEVTQTPSHQVTQMGQEVILRCVPISNHLYFYWYRQILGQKVEFLVSFYNNEISEKSEIFDDQFSVERPDGSNFTLKIRSTKLEDSAMYFCASTPLGSRAEQYFGPGTRLTVT.

This clone came up a few times. The chain carries TRBV2 and TRBJ2-7; 11 bases match TRBD2. CDR3 size: 16 residues. J was trimmed by 0 bases and V by 7 bases; bases with no gene match: 8. Germline V CDR1 and CDR2: SNHLY, FYNNEI. Written as DNA, the CDR3 is TGTGCCAGCAAGGAACTAGCGGGGGCCGGCTCCTACGAGCAGTACTTC. Translated, it gives CASKELAGAGSYEQYF.

The chain uses TRBV6-1 and TRBJ2-7; the D is unclear. Germline lookup yields CDR1 MNHNS and CDR2 SASEGT. Trimming cost V 6 bases and J 0 bases, with 9 bases left between them. The CDR3 runs 13 residues. CDR3 sequence: CASRGSDSYEQYF. The CDR3, as DNA: TGTGCCAGCAGGGGGTCTGACTCCTACGAGCAGTACTTC.

This sequence joins TRBV27 and TRBJ2-7, with D unclear. Trimming took 5 bases from V and 3 from J, leaving 8 bases between them. Germline V gene lookup returns CDR1 MNHEY and CDR2 SMNVEV (reference sequence). CDR3 size: 12 residues. The CDR3 loop reads CASSEPDYEQYF. The CDR3, as DNA: TGTGCCAGCAGTGAGCCCGACTACGAGCAGTACTTC.

Only a few counts were recorded for this clone. V usage is TRBV13 and J usage is TRBJ1-1, with a tentative D call TRBD1 (5 bases). V lost 3 bases to trimming and J lost 3 bases, with 5 bases between them. The CDR3 contains 12 residues. Germline values: CDR1 PRHDT, CDR2 FYEKMQ (reference sequence). Here the CDR3 DNA reads TGTGCCAGCAGCTTGGGGGACACTGAAGCTTTCTTT. Protein: CASSLGDTEAFF.

In this sample, this clone turned up once. The chain joins TRBV7-2 to TRBJ2-7; 8 positions match TRBD1. This CDR3 is built from 15 residues. The germline V gene has CDR1 SGHTA and CDR2 FQGNSA. Losses at the gene ends were 5 bases for V and 6 bases for J; bases not matched to a gene: 12. This CDR3 reads CASSLGQGLMLEQYF. Here the CDR3 DNA reads TGTGCCAGCAGCCTCGGACAGGGTTTAATGCTCGAGCAGTACTTC. Based on the CDR3 plus reference TRBV7-2 and TRBJ2-7, the full variable domain is GAGVSQSPSNKVTEKGKDVELRCDPISGHTALYWYRQSLGQGLEFLIYFQGNSAPDKSGLPSDRFSAERTGGSVSTLTIQRTQQEDSAVYLCASSLGQGLMLEQYFGPGTRLTVT.

This chain connects TRBV7-2 to TRBJ2-1; 9 nucleotides match TRBD2. The CDR3 sequence is 17 residues long. The germline CDR1 and CDR2 sequences are SGHTA and FQGNSA. The V and J ends lost 5 bases and 4 bases, in that order; junction bases with no gene match: 12. The CDR3 nucleotides read TGTGCCAGCAGCCCCACCCTAGCGGGAACTAAGTACAATGAGCAGTTCTTC. It is translated as CASSPTLAGTKYNEQFF.